Below, 23 T cell receptor beta chains from the same sample are listed, as sequenced in a study of T-cell memory formation after mild COVID-19. From the 5' RACE reads, TCRdb called clonotypes with MiXCR, one entry per CDR3 protein. The sample shows 140,000 to 150,000 distinct CDR3 sequences, 6% of them seen only once. Material: PBMCs or a T cell subset sorted from them (not recorded which). The receptor set was obtained from an adult woman who had mild COVID-19 (a few samples of this study predate the infection). Cell type and time point are not known.

This clonotype was counted between two and nine times. The V gene is TRBV2, the J gene TRBJ2-2, with unresolved D. This CDR3 contains 15 residues. Germline V gene sequence: CDR1 SNHLY, CDR2 FYNNEI. V lost 4 bases and J lost 4, with 13 bases in between. CDR3 region: CASSARVGITGELFF. For the CDR3, the DNA is TGTGCCAGCAGTGCAAGGGTAGGAATCACCGGGGAGCTGTTTTTT.

The chain joins TRBV5-1 to TRBJ2-3, with D unresolved. Germline-derived CDR1 and CDR2 are SGHRS and YFSETQ. Trimming took 3 bases from V and 4 from J, leaving 6 bases between them. The CDR3 length is 12 residues. This CDR3 reads CASSSLADTQYF. The CDR3 nucleotides read TGCGCCAGCAGCTCCCTAGCAGATACGCAGTATTTT.

The table lists this clonotype with a few counts. The gene calls are TRBV18 and TRBJ2-7; perhaps D is TRBD1 or TRBD2 (7 bases each). CDR1 is KGHSH and CDR2 is LQKENI in the germline V gene. V was clipped by 6 bases and J by 6 bases, with 21 bases between them. The CDR3 has 15 amino acids. The CDR3 spells CASSPPQGGDSEQYF. Written as DNA, the CDR3 is TGTGCCAGCTCGCCCCCCCAGGGAGGGGACAGCGAGCAGTACTTC.

The chain carries TRBV7-2 and TRBJ1-2; no definite D call. This CDR3 spans 13 amino acids. The V and J ends lost 1 base and 8 bases respectively, with 11 bases between them. The germline V gene has CDR1 SGHTA and CDR2 FQGNSA. CDR3 protein: CASSLERAFGYTF. As DNA, the CDR3 is TGTGCCAGCAGCTTAGAAAGGGCCTTCGGCTACACCTTC.

J is TRBJ2-1 and V is TRBV24-1; D may be TRBD1 or TRBD2 (7 bases each). The V gene's germline CDR1 is KGHDR and CDR2 SFDVKD. The V gene lost 1 base and the J gene lost 2 bases, with 17 bases spanning the gap. CDR3 size: 18 residues. In DNA form, the CDR3 reads TGTGCCACCAGTGATTTTGGGGGGGTGACAGGGACCTACAATGAGCAGTTCTTC. It is translated as CATSDFGGVTGTYNEQFF.

This rearrangement joins TRBV7-8 to TRBJ1-3, with 9 bases fitting TRBD1. CDR3 length: 16 amino acids. The germline V gene has CDR1 SGHVS and CDR2 FQNEAQ. Trimming cost V 2 bases and J 4 bases; bases outside gene matches: 6. The CDR3 protein is CASSLSLTGGGNTIYF. CDR3 DNA: TGTGCCAGCAGCTTAAGTCTAACAGGGGGCGGAAACACCATATATTTT.

This clonotype was seen many times. This chain uses TRBV25-1 with TRBJ2-1, with D perhaps TRBD1 (6 bases). The ends were cut back, 4 bases at V and 6 bases at J, with 13 bases in the middle. Germline V lookup: CDR1 MGHDK, CDR2 SYGVNS. The CDR3 is 14 amino acids. In DNA form, the CDR3 reads TGTGCCAGCAGTGTGGGGACAAGCTTCAATGAGCAGTTCTTC. Translation gives CASSVGTSFNEQFF.

This clonotype was seen a handful of times. V and J are TRBV16 and TRBJ2-2, with TRBD1 as a possible D gene (6 bases). The CDR3 is 17 residues long. Germline values: CDR1 KGHSY, CDR2 FQNENV. The V end was cut by 3 bases, the J end by 0 bases, with 14 bases between. For the CDR3, the DNA is TGTGCCAGCAGCCAGCTTCAGACAGGCCCGAACACCGGGGAGCTGTTTTTT. Protein: CASSQLQTGPNTGELFF.

The chain links TRBV2 to TRBJ2-7; D may match TRBD1 or TRBD2 (6 bases each). The CDR3 spans 14 residues. The germline V and J ends were trimmed by 4 bases and 6 bases, with 16 bases remaining between them. The germline gives CDR1 SNHLY, CDR2 FYNNEI. The CDR3 spells CASSVLPEGVEQYF. The CDR3 DNA sequence: TGTGCCAGCAGTGTACTGCCGGAGGGGGTCGAGCAGTACTTC. Looking up the rest from reference TRBV2 and TRBJ2-7 gives the full variable domain: EPEVTQTPSHQVTQMGQEVILRCVPISNHLYFYWYRQILGQKVEFLVSFYNNEISEKSEIFDDQFSVERPDGSNFTLKIRSTKLEDSAMYFCASSVLPEGVEQYFGPGTRLTVT.

The DNA of the CDR3 is TGTGCCAGCTCACCAAAGGGACAGGGAGAAGAGACCCAGTACTTC. Translation: CASSPKGQGEETQYF. V and J are TRBV18 and TRBJ2-5, with 9 nucleotides matching TRBD1. V shed 2 bases and J 3 bases; nucleotides not matched to a gene: 4. The CDR3 runs to 15 residues. The germline CDR1 and CDR2 sequences are KGHSH and LQKENI.

This clonotype was counted between two and nine times. The chain combines TRBV11-2 with TRBJ2-3; 9 positions agree with TRBD2. This CDR3 has 16 residues. V was clipped by 5 bases and J by 0 bases; unmatched bases: 6. Germline CDR1 and CDR2: SGHAT and FQNNGV. This CDR3 reads CASSPRAGGSTDTQYF. The CDR3 coding sequence is TGTGCCAGCAGCCCCCGAGCGGGAGGAAGCACAGATACGCAGTATTTT.

The J gene is TRBJ2-3, the V gene TRBV7-3; 11 bases map to TRBD2. CDR1 SGHTA and CDR2 FQGTGA come from the germline V gene. The CDR3 loop spans 14 amino acids. V was clipped by 5 bases and J by 5 bases; unmatched bases: 3. The CDR3 DNA reads as TGTGCCAGCAGCCTAGCGGGAGGAATAGATACGCAGTATTTT. Its protein product is CASSLAGGIDTQYF.

This clonotype came up many times. This chain links TRBV6-2 or TRBV6-3 with TRBJ1-5; a weak D match, TRBD1 (5 bases). This CDR3 has 14 amino acids. Germline CDR1 MNHEY, CDR2 SVGEGT. Between the trimmed V and J ends, which lost 6 bases and 0 bases, there was a span of 9 bases. As DNA, the CDR3 is TGTGCCAGCAGCGGGACGTATAGCAATCAGCCCCAGCATTTT. This gives the protein CASSGTYSNQPQHF.

This clonotype has a count of ten or more. V usage is TRBV5-1 and J usage is TRBJ2-5; D gene unclear. Looked up from germline, CDR1 is SGHRS and CDR2 is YFSETQ. Trimming stripped 0 bases from V and 0 bases from J, with 9 bases between. The CDR3 runs 15 residues. Here the CDR3 DNA reads TGCGCCAGCAGCTTGGTGGCAGCCGACCAAGAGACCCAGTACTTC. Translating it yields CASSLVAADQETQYF.

A few counts support this clonotype. The chain couples TRBV5-1 to TRBJ2-1; the D gene is possibly TRBD2 (6 bases). Between the trimmed V and J ends, which lost 4 bases and 5 bases, there was a span of 19 bases. The CDR3 covers 16 residues. Germline V gives CDR1 SGHRS, CDR2 YFSETQ. The CDR3 loop reads CASSGQPGLANNEQFF. The CDR3 DNA reads TGCGCCAGCAGCGGGCAACCGGGACTGGCCAACAATGAGCAGTTCTTC.

This clonotype occurred a few times. V is TRBV5-5 and J is TRBJ1-6, with D possibly TRBD1 on 5 matching bases. CDR3 length: 15 amino acids. Between the trimmed V and J ends, which lost 4 bases and 5 bases, there was a span of 13 bases. CDR1 is SGHKS and CDR2 is YYEKEE in the germline V gene (reference sequence). As DNA, the CDR3 is TGTGCCAGCAGCCCGGATACAGGCGATAATTCACCCCTCCACTTT. Residues: CASSPDTGDNSPLHF. The complete variable domain, with remaining parts taken from reference TRBV5-5 and TRBJ1-6, reads DAGVTQSPTHLIKTRGQQVTLRCSPISGHKSVSWYQQVLGQGPQFIFQYYEKEERGRGNFPDRFSARQFPNYSSELNVNALLLGDSALYLCASSPDTGDNSPLHFGNGTRLTVT.

The chain links TRBV30 to TRBJ2-3; 8 bases agree with TRBD1. Germline values: CDR1 GTSNPN, CDR2 SVGIG (reference sequence). This CDR3 is 14 amino acids long. With 1 base clipped from V and 8 bases from J, the junction kept 8 bases outside the gene matches. The CDR3 region is CAWSGTGRPGTQYF. The DNA for the CDR3 is TGTGCCTGGAGTGGGACAGGGCGACCGGGTACGCAGTATTTT.

The chain uses TRBV3-1 and TRBJ1-1; D gene ambiguous. Germline values: CDR1 LGHDT, CDR2 YNNKEL (reference sequence). V was cut by 4 bases and J by 1 base, with 13 bases left in between. The length of the CDR3 is 15 residues. The CDR3 here is CASSRESRANTEAFF. DNA for the CDR3: TGTGCCAGCAGCCGAGAAAGTAGGGCGAACACTGAAGCTTTCTTT.

At least ten counts were recorded for this clonotype. The rearrangement uses TRBV7-2 and TRBJ2-7; a possible D gene is TRBD2 (6 bases). Germline CDR1 and CDR2: SGHTA and FQGNSA. This CDR3 is 15 amino acids long. With 2 bases removed from V and 3 bases from J, the gap between germline ends came to 14 bases. The DNA for the CDR3 is TGTGCCAGCAGCTTAAGAGGGAGGCAGAACTACGAGCAGTACTTC. Translated, it gives CASSLRGRQNYEQYF.

The rearrangement joins TRBV29-1 to TRBJ1-3; 9 nucleotides match TRBD1. V gave up 7 bases and J gave up 4 bases; unmatched junction bases: 8. Germline V gene data show CDR1 as SQVTM and CDR2 as ANQGSEA. The CDR3 has 14 residues. CDR3 nucleotide sequence: TGCAGCGCCGGACAGGGGTTCTCCGGAAACACCATATATTTT. Encoded protein: CSAGQGFSGNTIYF.

V is TRBV7-6 and J is TRBJ1-1, with D possibly TRBD1 on 5 matching bases. CDR1 is SGHVS, CDR2 FNYEAQ, per germline. This CDR3 region has 14 residues. V lost 1 base and J lost 4, with 10 bases in between. The CDR3 nucleotides read TGTGCCAGCAGCTTAGATGGGGGATCCACTGAAGCTTTCTTT. Translation gives CASSLDGGSTEAFF.

This clonotype was recorded at least ten times. The rearrangement links TRBV10-3 to TRBJ1-2, with TRBD1 identical over 8 bases. Losses at the gene ends were 7 bases for V and 3 bases for J; bases not matched to a gene: 4. CDR3 length: 13 amino acids. Germline V gene data show CDR1 as ENHRY and CDR2 as SYGVKD. CDR3 sequence: CAITMGQDYGYTF. The CDR3 coding sequence is TGTGCCATCACCATGGGACAGGACTATGGCTACACCTTC.

This clonotype was counted only a few times. The V and J genes are TRBV12-3 or TRBV12-4 and TRBJ2-2; TRBD2 agrees at 13 bases. The CDR3 totals 15 residues. The trim removed 5 bases at V and 7 bases at J, leaving 4 bases unmatched. The CDR3 DNA follows: TGTGCCAGCAGTACCGGACTAGCGGGGGACGGGGAGCTGTTTTTT. Its protein product is CASSTGLAGDGELFF.